These 29 T cell receptor beta chains originate from one sample sequenced in a study of T cells in Graves' hyperthyroidism and ophthalmopathy. RNA transcripts served as the template for amplifying TCR beta CDR3 regions. Carried out on the TCR CDR3, a first-round RT-PCR used the HTBI primer set. From the multiplex PCR reads, TCRdb called clonotypes with MiXCR, one entry per CDR3 protein. The data show approximately 520,000 distinct CDR3 sequences, roughly 24% seen once. Material: blood. The receptor set was obtained from a woman in her thirties with Graves' ophthalmopathy.

This clonotype came up many times. The CDR3 DNA reads as TGTGCCAGCACCTTCGGGGAGACCCAGTACTTC. This encodes CASTFGETQYF. This chain connects TRBV7-2 to TRBJ2-5; D is uncertain. Germline V gene data show CDR1 as SGHTA and CDR2 as FQGNSA. Trimming took off 7 bases at V and 5 bases at J, with 8 bases between the two ends. The CDR3 is 11 residues long.

This clonotype has at least ten counts. This chain connects TRBV12-3 or TRBV12-4 to TRBJ1-5; D gene ambiguous. With 1 base removed from V and 3 bases from J, the gap between germline ends came to 7 bases. The CDR3 is made up of 14 amino acids. CDR3 loop: CASSLGVTNQPQHF. In DNA form, the CDR3 reads TGTGCCAGCAGTTTAGGGGTAACCAATCAGCCCCAGCATTTT.

This sequence joins TRBV29-1 and TRBJ1-2, with D tentatively TRBD1 (5 bases). V lost 6 bases to trimming and J lost 4 bases, with 12 bases between them. CDR3 length equals 12 residues. Germline CDR1 is SQVTM and CDR2 is ANQGSEA. The CDR3 DNA is TGCAGCGTGTCCTGGGGGGTCTATGGCTACACCTTC. Amino acids: CSVSWGVYGYTF.

The chain combines TRBV9 with TRBJ2-5, with D unclear. CDR3 length: 14 amino acids. The germline CDR1 and CDR2 sequences are SGDLS and YYNGEE. V lost 0 bases and J lost 1, with 7 bases in between. CDR3 in DNA: TGTGCCAGCAGCGTAGGAAGGATCCAAGAGACCCAGTACTTC. Translating gives CASSVGRIQETQYF.

In this sample, this clonotype turned up many times. This sequence joins TRBV19 and TRBJ1-5, with no clear D. Between the trimmed V and J ends, which lost 8 bases and 0 bases, there was a span of 17 bases. Germline CDR1 LNHDA, CDR2 SQIVND (reference sequence). The CDR3 length is 16 residues. CDR3 protein: CASSRTPGDSNQPQHF. The DNA for the CDR3 is TGTGCCAGTTCTCGGACCCCGGGAGATAGCAATCAGCCCCAGCATTTT.

This clonotype was found many times. CDR3 protein: CATTGGPQHF. The CDR3 DNA sequence: TGTGCCACCACGGGGGGGCCCCAGCATTTT. The chain uses TRBV7-8 and TRBJ1-5, with D possibly matching TRBD1 (5 bases). Germline V gene lookup returns CDR1 SGHVS and CDR2 FQNEAQ. V lost 10 bases to trimming and J lost 9 bases, with 10 bases between them. The CDR3 consists of 10 residues.

This clonotype was observed many times. The chain has TRBV27 and TRBJ2-5; possible D gene TRBD1, 5 bases. CDR1 and CDR2 from the germline V gene are MNHEY and SMNVEV (reference sequence). V was cut by 1 base and J by 5 bases, with 11 bases left in between. The CDR3 length is 14 residues. The CDR3 loop is CASSLWQGFETQYF. CDR3 bases: TGTGCCAGCAGTTTATGGCAGGGCTTCGAGACCCAGTACTTC.

Details on this clonotype: A much larger clone lies one base from this, so it may be a read error. This chain connects TRBV5-4 to TRBJ1-1; the D gene is possibly TRBD1 (6 bases). Germline V CDR1 and CDR2: SGHNT, YYREEE (reference sequence). This CDR3 is 14 amino acids long. The CDR3 here is CAINPQGPNTEACF. Written as DNA, the CDR3 is TGTGCCATCAACCCACAGGGCCCGAACACTGAAGCTTGCTTT.

The CDR3 DNA reads TGTGCCAGCAGCGGCACAGGGGAAGGAGATGGCTACACCTTC. Protein product: CASSGTGEGDGYTF. This chain connects TRBV9 to TRBJ1-2, with 7 bases identical to TRBD1. Looked up from germline, CDR1 is SGDLS and CDR2 is YYNGEE. V lost 3 bases and J lost 6; bases outside the gene matches: 8. The length of the CDR3 is 14 residues.

V gene TRBV19 combines with J gene TRBJ1-5; D is uncertain. Germline-derived CDR1 and CDR2 are LNHDA and SQIVND (reference sequence). Trimming removed 6 bases at V and 3 bases at J, with 12 bases between. The CDR3 totals 14 residues. This chain's CDR3 is CASRLGRDNQPQHF. The CDR3 DNA follows: TGTGCCAGTAGGCTCGGACGGGACAATCAGCCCCAGCATTTT.

The DNA of the CDR3 is TGTGCCAGCAGCTTACCCCAGGGCGGGGGCGGCTATGGCTACACCTTC. Amino acid sequence: CASSLPQGGGGYGYTF. The J gene is TRBJ1-2, the V gene TRBV11-2; weak D call: TRBD1 (6 bases). The CDR3 covers 16 residues. Trimming pared 2 bases from V and 4 bases from J, leaving 17 bases between. CDR1 and CDR2 from the germline V gene are SGHAT and FQNNGV.

This clonotype was seen ten or more times. The rearrangement links TRBV12-3 or TRBV12-4 to TRBJ1-5; D uncertain. The V gene lost 3 bases and the J gene lost 5 bases, with 5 bases spanning the gap. The CDR3 contains 12 residues. This CDR3 is CASSLAHQPQHF. The CDR3 nucleotides are TGTGCCAGCAGTTTGGCGCATCAGCCCCAGCATTTT.

The chain has TRBV5-1 and TRBJ1-1; D is uncertain. The CDR3 runs 14 residues. Germline V gene lookup returns CDR1 SGHRS and CDR2 YFSETQ. Trimming stripped 0 bases from V and 6 bases from J, with 12 bases between. The CDR3 nucleotides read TGCGCCAGCAGCTTGGCGTCCGGGTTCTCTGAAGCTTTCTTT. It is translated as CASSLASGFSEAFF. The full variable domain, rest sourced from reference TRBV5-1 and TRBJ1-1, is KAGVTQTPRYLIKTRGQQVTLSCSPISGHRSVSWYQQTPGQGLQFLFEYFSETQRNKGNFPGRFSGRQFSNSRSEMNVSTLELGDSALYLCASSLASGFSEAFFGQGTRLTVV.

The chain carries TRBV3-1 and TRBJ2-7, with a tentative D call TRBD2 (6 bases). Deletions cut 1 base from V and 6 bases from J, with 16 bases between. The CDR3 is made up of 15 amino acids. CDR1 and CDR2 (germline): LGHDT, YNNKEL (reference sequence). This CDR3 reads CASSQGRDLISEQYF. In DNA form, the CDR3 reads TGTGCCAGCAGCCAAGGGCGGGATTTAATCTCCGAGCAGTACTTC.

This clonotype was found many times. Mismatch with germline at one junction end may stem from a read error. The chain combines TRBV4-1 with TRBJ2-7; 15 nucleotides agree with TRBD2. This CDR3 has 16 residues. In germline, CDR1 is MGHRA, CDR2 YSYEKL. Here the CDR3 DNA reads TGCGCCAGCAGCCAGACAGGACTAGCGGGGGGGTACGTGCAGTACTTC. It translates to CASSQTGLAGGYVQYF.

This clonotype was counted many times. The chain uses TRBV6-1 and TRBJ1-6; no definite D call. The V end lost 5 bases, the J end lost 9 bases, and 8 bases lay between the germline ends. The CDR3 runs 12 residues. From germline, CDR1 is MNHNS and CDR2 SASEGT. CDR3: CASSQAGSPLHF. CDR3 nucleotide sequence: TGTGCCAGCAGTCAGGCGGGTTCACCCCTCCACTTT.

This chain uses TRBV7-3 with TRBJ1-1; D may be TRBD1 (5 bases). Germline-derived CDR1 and CDR2 are SGHTA and FQGTGA. The CDR3 totals 15 residues. The germline V and J ends were trimmed by 2 bases and 5 bases, with 15 bases remaining between them. The CDR3: CASSLGAGMRTEAFF. In DNA, the CDR3 is TGTGCCAGCAGCTTAGGGGCGGGAATGCGTACTGAAGCTTTCTTT.

The V and J genes are TRBV20-1 and TRBJ2-7; D gene ambiguous. V shed 3 bases and J shed 3 bases, with 12 bases lying between them. Germline loops: CDR1 DFQATT, CDR2 SNEGSKA (reference sequence). The CDR3 length is 13 residues. The CDR3 loop reads CSASGTRGYEQYF. CDR3 sequence (DNA): TGCAGTGCTAGTGGCACTCGCGGCTACGAGCAGTACTTC.

This clonotype was seen ten or more times. Possible read error: a much larger clone is one base away. The chain links TRBV6-1 to TRBJ2-7; a possible D gene is TRBD1 (6 bases). Germline V CDR1 and CDR2: MNHNS, SASEGT. The V gene lost 7 bases and the J gene lost 1 base, with 11 bases spanning the gap. The CDR3 spans 13 residues. This chain's CDR3 is CASKRQESYEQYF. The CDR3, as DNA: TGTGCCAGCAAGAGACAGGAGTCCTACGAGCAGTACTTC.

This clonotype was detected a few times. In nucleotides, the CDR3 is TGCGCCAGCAGTTCGTCGGGGGTAGAGCAGTACTTC. Encoded protein: CASSSSGVEQYF. J is TRBJ2-7 and V is TRBV5-1; a weak D match, TRBD2 (6 bases). With 5 bases removed from V and 7 bases from J, the gap between germline ends came to 13 bases. The CDR3 is 12 amino acids. Germline V lookup: CDR1 SGHRS, CDR2 YFSETQ.

This clonotype was observed at least ten times. The genes are TRBV10-3 and TRBJ1-2, with D uncertain. The CDR3 has 13 residues. Trimming removed 5 bases at V and 0 bases at J, with 7 bases between. The V gene's germline CDR1 is ENHRY and CDR2 SYGVKD. CDR3 protein: CAISPSPNYGYTF. CDR3 bases: TGTGCCATCAGTCCCAGTCCTAACTATGGCTACACCTTC.

This clonotype appeared many times. The V and J genes are TRBV6-2 or TRBV6-3 and TRBJ2-2; maybe TRBD2 (6 bases). Trimming cost V 4 bases and J 2 bases, with 17 bases left between them. This CDR3 is 17 amino acids long. The V gene's germline CDR1 is MNHEY and CDR2 SVGEGT. The CDR3 loop reads CASSWTLGGSNTGELFF. CDR3 sequence (DNA): TGTGCCAGCAGTTGGACTCTCGGGGGTTCAAACACCGGGGAGCTGTTTTTT.

This clonotype appeared many times. The J gene is TRBJ1-5, the V gene TRBV10-3, with 10 bases lining up with TRBD1. The CDR3 runs 15 residues. Germline CDR1 ENHRY, CDR2 SYGVKD. Germline trimming cut 7 bases from V and 3 bases from J; bases unmatched to any gene: 6. CDR3 loop: CAIKSGTGVNQPQHF. CDR3 coding DNA: TGTGCCATCAAATCCGGGACAGGGGTCAATCAGCCCCAGCATTTT.

This clonotype was counted once. This chain links TRBV27 with TRBJ1-6; D remains ambiguous. CDR1 and CDR2 from the germline V gene are MNHEY and SMNVEV (reference sequence). The CDR3 consists of 19 residues. With 7 bases removed from V and 0 bases from J, the gap between germline ends came to 22 bases. The CDR3 DNA is TGTGCCAGCACCCCAGTTCCTTTAGGATCGAGCTCCTATAATTCACCCCTCCACTTT. Translated, it gives CASTPVPLGSSSYNSPLHF.

Ten or more counts support this clonotype. CDR3 sequence reads: CATSDLPFYEQYF. CDR3 nucleotide sequence: TGTGCCACCAGTGATTTGCCCTTCTACGAGCAGTACTTC. J is TRBJ2-7 and V is TRBV24-1; D remains unclear. This CDR3 is 13 amino acids long. Trimming took off 0 bases at V and 3 bases at J, with 5 bases between the two ends. From germline, CDR1 is KGHDR and CDR2 SFDVKD.

The V gene is TRBV29-1, the J gene TRBJ2-5; tentatively, D is TRBD2 (7 bases). The CDR3 spans 13 residues. Germline V gene lookup returns CDR1 SQVTM and CDR2 ANQGSEA. Trimming took 2 bases from V and 3 from J, leaving 10 bases between them. The CDR3 sequence: CSVETGGEETQYF. CDR3 in DNA: TGCAGCGTTGAAACGGGGGGCGAAGAGACCCAGTACTTC.

This clonotype was recorded many times. The chain couples TRBV19 to TRBJ1-2; TRBD1 is a possible D gene (6 bases). Trimming cost V 3 bases and J 4 bases, with 12 bases left between them. CDR3 length equals 14 residues. Germline CDR1 LNHDA, CDR2 SQIVND (reference sequence). CDR3 sequence: CASSMSRGIYGYTF. CDR3 nucleotides: TGTGCCAGTAGTATGAGCAGGGGAATCTATGGCTACACCTTC. The full variable domain, with the rest looked up from reference TRBV19 and TRBJ1-2, is DGGITQSPKYLFRKEGQNVTLSCEQNLNHDAMYWYRQDPGQGLRLIYYSQIVNDFQKGDIAEGYSVSREKKESFPLTVTSAQKNPTAFYLCASSMSRGIYGYTFGSGTRLTVV.

This clonotype has a handful of counts. The V gene is TRBV12-3 or TRBV12-4, the J gene TRBJ1-5, with D possibly being TRBD1 (5 bases). V gave up 5 bases and J gave up 0 bases, with 11 bases separating them. The CDR3 consists of 15 residues. The CDR3 nucleotides read TGTGCCAGCAGTAAGGGGTCGGCTAGCAATCAGCCCCAGCATTTT. Residues: CASSKGSASNQPQHF.

The table lists this clonotype with many counts. This chain uses TRBV9 with TRBJ1-1; the D gene is possibly TRBD1 (5 bases). This CDR3 comprises 14 residues. The germline CDR1 and CDR2 sequences are SGDLS and YYNGEE. Trimming removed 2 bases at V and 6 bases at J, with 14 bases between. In DNA form, the CDR3 reads TGTGCCAGCAGCGTGTCCGGGGGACCCGCTGAAGCTTTCTTT. Translated: CASSVSGGPAEAFF.